The clone carrying this T cell receptor beta chain came up a few times. Its cognate antigen is unknown. V gave up 5 bases and J gave up 3 bases; unmatched junction bases: 9. This CDR3 has 15 residues. Germline CDR1 is LNHDA and CDR2 is SQIVND (reference sequence). Genomic DNA constituted the template upon which TCR beta VDJ and CDR3 profiling was performed. TCRdb reprocessed the reads with MiXCR, giving one entry per CDR3 protein. This table holds over 150,000 distinct CDR3 sequences, about three fifths found once. In patients chosen for sequencing, flow cytometry had shown CD8+CD57+ cell expansion. Patients uniformly had severe acquired aplastic anemia. This sample was included in a study of CD8+CD57+ T cells in acquired aplastic anemia. Overall study: Sorted CD4+ and CD8+ cells yielded DNA averaging approximately 3 ug.

Study findings and constraints: Patients and controls shared about 30 CD8+ CDR3 sequences, which appeared highly expressed in patients and within their immunodominant clones. Patients and healthy controls showed no significant CD8+ Simpson's diversity difference.

V usage is TRBV19 and J usage is TRBJ1-2, with TRBD1 matching over 7 bases. The source is a human donor with aplastic anemia. The material sequenced was sorted CD4+, CD8+, or CD8+CD57+ T cells (not recorded which) from PBMCs. Here the CDR3 reads CASSPDRATYYGYTF. The DNA for the CDR3 is TGTGCCAGTAGTCCCGACAGGGCTACTTACTATGGCTACACCTTC.